This T cell receptor beta chain was obtained from a study of T cell responses to AZD1222 COVID-19 vaccine. Profiled with immunoSEQ multiplex PCR; TCRdb holds only in-frame clones, not every one. The table shows more than 110,000 clones, with around nine tenths occurring only once. The CDR3 is made up of 15 amino acids. V gave up 5 bases and J gave up 5 bases, with 15 bases separating them. CDR1 SGHVS and CDR2 FQNEAQ come from the germline V gene. Concerning this clone itself: What it binds is not known.

General observations from the study: Sampling that yielded the repertoires occurred only after the peak T cell response.

Source: peripheral blood, taken on day 0 of AZD1222 vaccination. The sequence derives from an adult in good health. V usage is TRBV7-8 and J usage is TRBJ1-4; a possible D gene is TRBD1 (5 bases). CDR3 sequence reads: CASSIRQSINEKLFF. Here the CDR3 DNA reads TGTGCCAGCAGCATCCGACAGAGTATCAATGAAAAACTGTTTTTT.